This TCR beta chain was sequenced during a study of Graves' ophthalmopathy and Graves' hyperthyroidism. Across the whole study: Investigators collected peripheral blood at initial diagnosis, before any treatment was given. Study findings and constraints: Blood also contained most of the expanded thyroid clonotypes above 0.001 frequency.

Amplifying from RNA transcripts, the study obtained TCR beta CDR3 regions. Amplification began with first-round RT-PCR using HTBI primers, then second-round multiplex PCR was performed. TCRdb reprocessed the multiplex PCR reads with MiXCR, giving one entry per CDR3 protein. The sample records 400,000 to 450,000 distinct CDR3 sequences, around 20% being singletons. Other autoimmune diseases, uncontrolled infections, pregnancy and lactation each led to patient exclusion. Clinicians made diagnoses from clinical symptoms, serum thyroxine, TRAb, thyroid ultrasound and orbital computed tomography. In its sample, this clonotype was seen many times. Its antigen is not identified. The origin of this receptor is a woman between 18 and 29 years old with stable Graves' hyperthyroidism. Sequencing was done on a sample of peripheral blood.

In DNA, the CDR3 is TGTGCCAGCAGCGCCACAGGGGATGAAGAGACCCAGTACTTC. As protein: CASSATGDEETQYF. The rearrangement links TRBV5-6 to TRBJ2-5; 7 bases align to TRBD1. Germline V CDR1 and CDR2: SGHDT, YYEEEE. The trim removed 4 bases at V and 3 bases at J, leaving 6 bases unmatched. The CDR3 contains 14 residues.